This T cell receptor beta chain was captured in a study of blood T cell repertoires in COVID-19. Study information: Italy, Spain and the United States were the sources of the convalescent and acute COVID-19 samples.

The length of the CDR3 is 15 residues. V shed 3 bases, J shed 3 bases, and the junction held 4 bases outside the gene matches. Germline lookup yields CDR1 MDHEN and CDR2 SYDVKM. Only in-frame clones appear in the TCRdb table, and some are missing; sequencing was by immunoSEQ multiplex PCR. This sample has 62,000 or so clones, with around nine tenths found just once. The specimen was peripheral blood. The origin of this receptor is a human donor in a cohort sampled during active COVID-19. The gene calls are TRBV28 and TRBJ2-7; the match to TRBD1 covers 11 bases. The CDR3: CASSFPGQGDYEQYF. CDR3 in DNA: TGTGCCAGCAGTTTCCCGGGACAGGGGGACTACGAGCAGTACTTC.